Each of the 24 T cell receptor beta chains below was sequenced from the same sample in a study of T cell responses to AZD1222 COVID-19 vaccine. Assay used: immunoSEQ multiplex PCR; TCRdb lists only in-frame clones, some missing. Among 100,000 to 120,000 clones listed, 85% to 95% were seen once. The sequences come from peripheral blood, collected on day 0 of AZD1222 vaccination. The origin of the receptors is an adult in good health.

J is TRBJ1-2 and V is TRBV28, with D tentatively TRBD1 (6 bases). V was pared by 5 bases and J by 4 bases, with 11 bases between. The CDR3 runs 13 residues. Germline V CDR1 and CDR2: MDHEN, SYDVKM. CDR3 DNA: TGTGCCAGCAGTGTACAGGGAATCTATGGCTACACCTTC. Protein product: CASSVQGIYGYTF.

The chain links TRBV7-2 to TRBJ2-7; tentatively, D is TRBD1 or TRBD2 (6 bases each). The length of the CDR3 is 14 residues. In germline, CDR1 is SGHTA, CDR2 FQGNSA. The germline V and J ends were trimmed by 5 bases and 6 bases, with 17 bases remaining between them. The CDR3 protein is CASSRGRVGAEQYF. DNA of the CDR3: TGTGCCAGCAGCCGGGGGCGGGTAGGGGCCGAGCAGTACTTC.

The V call is TRBV19, the J call TRBJ1-6, with TRBD1 identical over 7 bases. There are 18 residues in the CDR3. The germline CDR1 and CDR2 sequences are LNHDA and SQIVND (reference sequence). Trimming cost V 3 bases and J 0 bases; bases outside gene matches: 8. CDR3 coding DNA: TGTGCCAGTAGTATCCAAGGTTGGGACAGCTCCTATAATTCACCCCTCCACTTT. Residues: CASSIQGWDSSYNSPLHF.

The J gene is TRBJ2-5, the V gene TRBV14, with a weak D call TRBD1 (6 bases). This CDR3 has 14 amino acids. Trimming removed 5 bases at V and 5 bases at J, with 15 bases between. Looked up from germline, CDR1 is SGHDN and CDR2 is FVKESK. The CDR3 nucleotides read TGTGCCAGCAGCGGACTGGGGCAGGGGGAGACCCAGTACTTC. Its protein is CASSGLGQGETQYF.

This rearrangement joins TRBV27 to TRBJ2-6; no reliable D call. The CDR3 totals 17 residues. V was shortened by 8 bases and J by 0 bases, with 17 bases between the two germline ends. Germline CDR1 MNHEY, CDR2 SMNVEV (reference sequence). The CDR3 DNA reads TGTGCCAGCGGTATGACCTTTCCAAACTCTGGGGCCAACGTCCTGACTTTC. Its translation: CASGMTFPNSGANVLTF.

The J gene is TRBJ2-7, the V gene TRBV10-1; TRBD2 agrees at 12 bases. This CDR3 has 15 residues. J gave up 9 bases and V 3 bases, and 9 bases lay outside the gene matches. Germline CDR1 reads WNHNN; CDR2 reads SYGVQD (reference sequence). CDR3 region: CASSDPQTSGGVQYF. DNA of the CDR3: TGCGCCAGCAGTGACCCCCAGACTAGCGGGGGAGTGCAGTACTTC.

The chain has TRBV24-1 and TRBJ2-7, with TRBD1 identical over 7 bases. Germline CDR1 KGHDR, CDR2 SFDVKD. J gave up 5 bases and V 3 bases, and 6 bases lay outside the gene matches. CDR3 length: 14 residues. The CDR3 protein is CATSDPRGRHEQYF. CDR3 DNA sequence: TGTGCCACCAGTGATCCAAGGGGGCGCCACGAGCAGTACTTC.

The V gene is TRBV7-2, the J gene TRBJ1-5, with 7 bases that match TRBD1. The CDR3 runs to 16 residues. V lost 4 bases, J lost 7 bases, and 13 bases stayed unmatched. Germline V gene sequence: CDR1 SGHTA, CDR2 FQGNSA. The CDR3 loop is CASSSEGGTAGQPQHF. CDR3 in DNA: TGTGCCAGCAGCTCAGAGGGGGGGACAGCTGGGCAGCCCCAGCATTTT.

The count of this clone is one. V is TRBV7-3 and J is TRBJ1-6; D not resolved. Germline CDR1 reads SGHTA; CDR2 reads FQGTGA. The CDR3 has 15 amino acids. V dropped 0 bases and J dropped 6 bases, with 9 bases sitting between them. CDR3 residues: CASSLTGRSNSPLHF. CDR3 bases: TGTGCCAGCAGCTTAACGGGCAGAAGTAATTCACCCCTCCACTTT.

The genes are TRBV6-5 and TRBJ1-2, with D tentatively TRBD1 (6 bases). This CDR3 contains 12 residues. V lost 6 bases to trimming and J lost 8 bases, with 13 bases between them. Germline V gives CDR1 MNHEY, CDR2 SVGAGI. The CDR3 reads CASRAGDGGYTF. The CDR3 DNA sequence: TGTGCCAGCAGAGCAGGGGACGGCGGCTACACCTTC.

The rearrangement uses TRBV24-1 and TRBJ2-7, with D unresolved. This CDR3 is 14 amino acids long. Trimming removed 2 bases from V and 1 base from J, with 8 bases in between. Germline loops: CDR1 KGHDR, CDR2 SFDVKD. CDR3 residues: CATSDSGRSYEQYF. The CDR3 DNA reads as TGTGCCACCAGTGATTCTGGACGGTCCTACGAGCAGTACTTC.

V usage is TRBV19 and J usage is TRBJ1-1, with 7 bases that match TRBD1. Germline values: CDR1 LNHDA, CDR2 SQIVND (reference sequence). CDR3 length: 15 residues. V gave up 8 bases and J gave up 6 bases; unmatched junction bases: 15. The chain's CDR3 is CASQTGQAFRAEAFF. DNA of the CDR3: TGTGCCAGTCAAACTGGACAGGCTTTTAGGGCTGAAGCTTTCTTT.

J is TRBJ2-7 and V is TRBV2; 8 bases agree with TRBD1. Per germline, CDR1 SNHLY and CDR2 FYNNEI. V shed 4 bases, J shed 3 bases, and the junction held 14 bases outside the gene matches. The CDR3 length is 17 residues. The CDR3 coding sequence is TGTGCCAGCAGTGGATCGCCAGACAGGGGCTTGTTCTACGAGCAGTACTTC. Protein sequence: CASSGSPDRGLFYEQYF.

This chain uses TRBV15 with TRBJ1-1; D is uncertain. Trimming left V 1 base short and J 6 bases short, with 9 bases between. The CDR3 has 13 amino acids. Per germline, CDR1 LNHNV and CDR2 YYDKDF (reference sequence). The DNA for the CDR3 is TGTGCCACCAGCAGAGTGGTTGGGGCTGAAGCTTTCTTT. Its translation: CATSRVVGAEAFF.

The gene calls are TRBV9 and TRBJ1-2, with a weak D call TRBD1 (6 bases). Trimming removed 6 bases from V and 8 bases from J, with 20 bases in between. The CDR3 is 14 amino acids. CDR1 and CDR2 (germline): SGDLS, YYNGEE. CDR3: CASNEGTPRRGYTF. CDR3 DNA: TGTGCCAGCAACGAGGGGACACCAAGGAGGGGCTACACCTTC.

V gene TRBV3-1 (or the pseudogene TRBV3-2) combines with J gene TRBJ2-3; D is undetermined. V lost 4 bases to trimming and J lost 4 bases, with 9 bases between them. Germline V CDR1 and CDR2: LGHDT, YNNKEL (reference sequence). This CDR3 comprises 13 residues. CDR3 nucleotide sequence: TGTGCCAGCAGCCCCCCCGGCGCAGATACGCAGTATTTT. It encodes CASSPPGADTQYF.

The chain recombines TRBV5-1 with TRBJ1-3; weak D call: TRBD1 (5 bases). The germline gives CDR1 SGHRS, CDR2 YFSETQ. The CDR3 consists of 14 residues. V dropped 4 bases and J dropped 2 bases, with 10 bases sitting between them. The CDR3, as DNA: TGCGCCAGCAGCCCAGGGTCAACTGGAAACACCATATATTTT. This translates into CASSPGSTGNTIYF.

J is TRBJ2-1 and V is TRBV10-1, with a weak D call TRBD1 (6 bases). The CDR3 extends over 14 amino acids. Trimming removed 5 bases at V and 4 bases at J, with 12 bases between. Looked up from germline, CDR1 is WNHNN and CDR2 is SYGVQD (reference sequence). CDR3 region: CASSTGFLYNEQFF. The CDR3 coding sequence is TGCGCCAGCAGTACAGGGTTTTTATACAATGAGCAGTTCTTC.

The chain combines TRBV29-1 with TRBJ1-1; D may be TRBD1 (6 bases). The CDR3 is 10 amino acids. Germline V gene sequence: CDR1 SQVTM, CDR2 ANQGSEA. V was clipped by 6 bases and J by 7 bases, with 9 bases between them. CDR3 DNA sequence: TGCAGCGTATGGACAGTTGAAGCTTTCTTT. This gives the protein CSVWTVEAFF.

The chain links TRBV12-3 or TRBV12-4 to TRBJ2-5; D may correspond to TRBD1 or TRBD2 (6 bases each). This CDR3 is 13 amino acids long. Trimming cost V 4 bases and J 4 bases, with 10 bases left between them. CDR3 bases: TGTGCCAGCAGTTCGGGGGCCTCAGAGACCCAGTACTTC. Translated: CASSSGASETQYF.

The chain combines TRBV2 with TRBJ1-1; D is undetermined. CDR3 length: 13 residues. Between the trimmed V and J ends, which lost 6 bases and 1 base, there was a span of 9 bases. Germline assignment: CDR1 SNHLY and CDR2 FYNNEI. The CDR3 reads CASRGPGNTEAFF. DNA of the CDR3: TGTGCCAGCAGAGGACCGGGGAACACTGAAGCTTTCTTT.

As concerns this clone: At one of its ends the junction is not consistent with the germline gene, which may arise from a read error. The chain carries TRBV10-1 and TRBJ2-7, with unresolved D. The germline gives CDR1 WNHNN, CDR2 SYGVQD (reference sequence). The CDR3 totals 13 residues. CDR3 amino acids: CASSERGGNEQHF. The CDR3 nucleotides read TGCGCCAGCAGTGAGAGAGGCGGTAACGAGCAGCACTTC.

The V gene is TRBV19, the J gene TRBJ1-5, with D perhaps matching TRBD1 (5 bases). Germline assignment: CDR1 LNHDA and CDR2 SQIVND (reference sequence). Trimming cost V 6 bases and J 6 bases, with 18 bases left between them. The CDR3 consists of 15 residues. This chain's CDR3 is CASSITGAWGQPQHF. The CDR3 DNA sequence: TGTGCCAGTAGCATAACCGGGGCTTGGGGTCAGCCCCAGCATTTT.

V usage is TRBV5-1 and J usage is TRBJ2-3; tentatively, D is TRBD1 or TRBD2 (5 bases each). CDR1 and CDR2 from the germline V gene are SGHRS and YFSETQ. CDR3 size: 14 residues. Trimming removed 4 bases at V and 2 bases at J, with 11 bases between. In DNA form, the CDR3 reads TGCGCCAGCAGCGGCACGGGGCACACAGATACGCAGTATTTT. Amino acid sequence: CASSGTGHTDTQYF.